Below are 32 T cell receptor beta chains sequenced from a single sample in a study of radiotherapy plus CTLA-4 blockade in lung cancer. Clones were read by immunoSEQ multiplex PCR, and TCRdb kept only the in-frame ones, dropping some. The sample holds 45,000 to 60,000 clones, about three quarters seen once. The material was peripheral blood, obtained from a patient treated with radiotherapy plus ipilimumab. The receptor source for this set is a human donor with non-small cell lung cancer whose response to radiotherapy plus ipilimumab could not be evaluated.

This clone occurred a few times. CDR3 sequence reads: CASSQGPGGTEAFF. The CDR3 DNA is TGTGCCAGCAGTCAAGGCCCCGGGGGCACTGAAGCTTTCTTT. The J gene is TRBJ1-1, the V gene TRBV28, with TRBD1 as a possible D gene (5 bases). The ends were cut back, 5 bases at V and 4 bases at J, with 14 bases in the middle. There are 14 residues in the CDR3. Germline V gene lookup returns CDR1 MDHEN and CDR2 SYDVKM.

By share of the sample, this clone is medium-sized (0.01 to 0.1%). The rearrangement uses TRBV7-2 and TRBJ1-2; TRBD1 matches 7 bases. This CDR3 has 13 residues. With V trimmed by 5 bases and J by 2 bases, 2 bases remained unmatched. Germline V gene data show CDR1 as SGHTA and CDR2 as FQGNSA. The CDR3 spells CASSVQGNYGYTF. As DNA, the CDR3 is TGTGCCAGCAGCGTACAGGGGAACTATGGCTACACCTTC.

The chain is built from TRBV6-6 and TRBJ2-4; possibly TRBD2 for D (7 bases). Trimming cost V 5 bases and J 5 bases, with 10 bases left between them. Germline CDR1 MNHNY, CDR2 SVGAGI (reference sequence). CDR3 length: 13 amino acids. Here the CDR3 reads CASSRGGENIQYF. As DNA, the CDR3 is TGTGCCAGCAGTAGGGGGGGGGAAAACATTCAGTACTTC.

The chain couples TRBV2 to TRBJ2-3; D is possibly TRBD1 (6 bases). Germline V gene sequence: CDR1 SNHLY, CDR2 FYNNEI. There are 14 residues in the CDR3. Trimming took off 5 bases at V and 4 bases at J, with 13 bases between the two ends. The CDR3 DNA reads TGTGCCAGCAGTCATTTGAACAGGGCAGATACGCAGTATTTT. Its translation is CASSHLNRADTQYF.

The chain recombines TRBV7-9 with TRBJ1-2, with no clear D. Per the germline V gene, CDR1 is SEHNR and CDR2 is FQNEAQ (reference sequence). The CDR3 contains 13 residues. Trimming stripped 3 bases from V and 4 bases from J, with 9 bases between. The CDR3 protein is CASSFYGVYGYTF. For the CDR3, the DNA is TGTGCCAGCAGCTTCTACGGTGTCTATGGCTACACCTTC.

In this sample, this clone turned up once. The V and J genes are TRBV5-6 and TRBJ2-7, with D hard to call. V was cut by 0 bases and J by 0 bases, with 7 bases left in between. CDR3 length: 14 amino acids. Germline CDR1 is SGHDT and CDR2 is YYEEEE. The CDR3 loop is CASSLAGTSYEQYF. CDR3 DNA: TGTGCCAGCAGCTTGGCCGGTACCTCCTACGAGCAGTACTTC.

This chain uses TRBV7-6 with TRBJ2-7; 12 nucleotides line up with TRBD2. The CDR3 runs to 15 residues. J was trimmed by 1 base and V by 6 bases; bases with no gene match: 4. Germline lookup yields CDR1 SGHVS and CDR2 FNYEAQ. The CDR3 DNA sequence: TGTGCCAGCAGTTCCCTAGCGGGAGGGTCCTACGAGCAGTACTTC. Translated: CASSSLAGGSYEQYF.

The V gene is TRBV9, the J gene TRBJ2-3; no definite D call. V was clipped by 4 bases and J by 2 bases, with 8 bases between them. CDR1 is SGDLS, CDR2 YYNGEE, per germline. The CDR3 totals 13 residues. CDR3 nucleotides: TGTGCCAGCAGCCCTTATGTCACAGATACGCAGTATTTT. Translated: CASSPYVTDTQYF.

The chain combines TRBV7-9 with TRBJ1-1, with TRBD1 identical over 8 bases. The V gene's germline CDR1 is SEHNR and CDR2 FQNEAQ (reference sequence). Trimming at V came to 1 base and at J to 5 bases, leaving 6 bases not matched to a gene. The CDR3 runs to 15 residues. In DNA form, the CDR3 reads TGTGCCAGCAGCTTAGTGGGGCAGGGGGCTACTGAAGCTTTCTTT. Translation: CASSLVGQGATEAFF.

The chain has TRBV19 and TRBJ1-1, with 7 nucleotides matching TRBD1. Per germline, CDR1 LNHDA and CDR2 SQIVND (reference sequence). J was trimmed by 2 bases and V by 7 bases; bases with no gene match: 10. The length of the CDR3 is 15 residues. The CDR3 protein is CASTRGQTINTEAFF. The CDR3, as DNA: TGTGCCAGTACCCGGGGACAGACGATAAACACTGAAGCTTTCTTT. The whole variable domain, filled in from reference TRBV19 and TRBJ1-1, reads DGGITQSPKYLFRKEGQNVTLSCEQNLNHDAMYWYRQDPGQGLRLIYYSQIVNDFQKGDIAEGYSVSREKKESFPLTVTSAQKNPTAFYLCASTRGQTINTEAFFGQGTRLTVV.

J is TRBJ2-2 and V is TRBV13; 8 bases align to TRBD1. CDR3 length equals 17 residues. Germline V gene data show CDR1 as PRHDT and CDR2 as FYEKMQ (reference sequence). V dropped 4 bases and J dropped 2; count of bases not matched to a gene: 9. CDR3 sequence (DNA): TGTGCCAGCAGCTGGCTTAGGGACAGGCACAACACCGGGGAGCTGTTTTTT. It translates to CASSWLRDRHNTGELFF.

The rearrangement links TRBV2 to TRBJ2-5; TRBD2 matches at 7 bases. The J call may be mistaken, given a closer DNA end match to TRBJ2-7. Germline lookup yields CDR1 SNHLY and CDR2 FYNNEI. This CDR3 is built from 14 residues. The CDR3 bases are TGTGCCAGAAAAAATAGCGGGCCATCCTACGAGCAGTACTTC. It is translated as CARKNSGPSYEQYF.

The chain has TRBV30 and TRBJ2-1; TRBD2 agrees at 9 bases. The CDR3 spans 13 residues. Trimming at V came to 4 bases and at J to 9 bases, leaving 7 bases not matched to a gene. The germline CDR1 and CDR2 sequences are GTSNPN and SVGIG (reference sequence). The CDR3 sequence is CAWKAGGLAEQFF. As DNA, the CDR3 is TGTGCCTGGAAGGCGGGGGGGCTCGCTGAGCAGTTCTTC.

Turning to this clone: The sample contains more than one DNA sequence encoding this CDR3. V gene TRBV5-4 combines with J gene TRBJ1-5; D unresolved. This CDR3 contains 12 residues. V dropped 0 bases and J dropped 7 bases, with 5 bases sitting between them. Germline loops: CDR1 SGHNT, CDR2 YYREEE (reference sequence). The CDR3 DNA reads TGTGCCAGCAGCTTGGACAGCCAGCCCCAGCATTTT. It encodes CASSLDSQPQHF.

The CDR3 loop reads CASSPPYLVPFNEQFF. CDR3 sequence (DNA): TGTGCCAGCTCACCACCGTACCTAGTCCCCTTCAATGAGCAGTTCTTC. The rearrangement uses TRBV18 and TRBJ2-1; D gene ambiguous. The CDR3 contains 16 residues. Germline V CDR1 and CDR2: KGHSH, LQKENI. The germline V and J ends were trimmed by 0 bases and 6 bases, with 15 bases remaining between them.

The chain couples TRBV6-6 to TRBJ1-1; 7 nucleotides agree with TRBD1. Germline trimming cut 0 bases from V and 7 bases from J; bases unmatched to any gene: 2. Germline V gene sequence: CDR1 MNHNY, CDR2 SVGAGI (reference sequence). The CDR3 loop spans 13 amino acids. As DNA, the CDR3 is TGTGCCAGCAGTTACTCGACAGGGAGTGAAGCTTTCTTT. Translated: CASSYSTGSEAFF.

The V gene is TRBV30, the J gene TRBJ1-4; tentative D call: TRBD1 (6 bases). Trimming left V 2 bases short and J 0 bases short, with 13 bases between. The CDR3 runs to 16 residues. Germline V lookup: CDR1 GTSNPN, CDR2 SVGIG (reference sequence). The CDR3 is CAWSRDRTATNEKLFF. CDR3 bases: TGTGCCTGGAGTCGAGACAGGACAGCAACTAATGAAAAACTGTTTTTT.

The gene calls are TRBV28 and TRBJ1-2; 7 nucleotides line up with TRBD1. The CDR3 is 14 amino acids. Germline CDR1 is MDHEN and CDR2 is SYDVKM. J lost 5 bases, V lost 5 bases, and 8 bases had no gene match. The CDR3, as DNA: TGTGCCAGCAGTAAACAGGGGCGCGGGTATGGCTACACCTTC. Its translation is CASSKQGRGYGYTF.

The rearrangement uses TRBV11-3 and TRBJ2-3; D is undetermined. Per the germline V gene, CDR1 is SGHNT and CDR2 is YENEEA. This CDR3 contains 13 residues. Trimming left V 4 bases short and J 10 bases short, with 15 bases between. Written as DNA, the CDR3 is TGTGCCAGCAGCTATTTTAGCCAAACCTCGCAGTATTTT. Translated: CASSYFSQTSQYF.

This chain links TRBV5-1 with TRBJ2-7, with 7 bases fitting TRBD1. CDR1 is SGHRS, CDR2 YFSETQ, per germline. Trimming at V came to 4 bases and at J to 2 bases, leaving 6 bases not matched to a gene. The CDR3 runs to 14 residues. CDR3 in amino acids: CASSNRDRAYEQYF. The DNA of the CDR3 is TGCGCCAGCAGCAACCGGGACAGAGCCTACGAGCAGTACTTC.

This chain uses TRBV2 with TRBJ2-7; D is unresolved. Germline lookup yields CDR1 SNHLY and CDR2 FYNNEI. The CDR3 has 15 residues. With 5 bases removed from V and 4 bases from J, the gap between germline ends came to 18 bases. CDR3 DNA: TGTGCCAGCAGTTACCTGGCCCTCGGCGGTTACGAGCAGTACTTC. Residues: CASSYLALGGYEQYF.

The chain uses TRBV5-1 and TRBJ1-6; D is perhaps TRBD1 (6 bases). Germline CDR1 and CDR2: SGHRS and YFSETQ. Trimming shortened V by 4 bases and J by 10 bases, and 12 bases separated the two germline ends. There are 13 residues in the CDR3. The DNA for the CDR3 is TGCGCCAGCAGCCTGGGGGCGAGCTCACCCCTCCACTTT. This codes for CASSLGASSPLHF.

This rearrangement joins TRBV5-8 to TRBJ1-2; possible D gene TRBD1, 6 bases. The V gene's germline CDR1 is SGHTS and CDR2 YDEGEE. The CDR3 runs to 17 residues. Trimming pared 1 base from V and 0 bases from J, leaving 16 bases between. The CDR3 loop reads CASSLPGTDRTNYGYTF. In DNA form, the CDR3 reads TGTGCCAGCAGCTTGCCGGGCACCGACAGGACTAACTATGGCTACACCTTC.

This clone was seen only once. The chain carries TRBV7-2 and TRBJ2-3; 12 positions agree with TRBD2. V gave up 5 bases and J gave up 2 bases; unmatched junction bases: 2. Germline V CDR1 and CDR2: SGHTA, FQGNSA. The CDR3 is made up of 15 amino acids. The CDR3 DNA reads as TGTGCCAGCAGCCGGACTAGCGGGGTCACAGATACGCAGTATTTT. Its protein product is CASSRTSGVTDTQYF.

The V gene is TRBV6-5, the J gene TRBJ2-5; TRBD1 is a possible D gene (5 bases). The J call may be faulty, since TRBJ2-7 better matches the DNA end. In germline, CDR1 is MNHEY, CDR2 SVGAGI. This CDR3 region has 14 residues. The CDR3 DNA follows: TGTGCCAGCAGTTACTCAGGCAGGGCCAACGAGCAGTACTTC. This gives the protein CASSYSGRANEQYF.

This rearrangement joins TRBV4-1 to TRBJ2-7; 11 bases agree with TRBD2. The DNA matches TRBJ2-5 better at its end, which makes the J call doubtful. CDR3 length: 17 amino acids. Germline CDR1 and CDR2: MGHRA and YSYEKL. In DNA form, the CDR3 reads TGCGCCAGCAGCCGGGGGCTACTAGCGGGGGACCAAGAGACCCAGTACTTC. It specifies CASSRGLLAGDQETQYF.

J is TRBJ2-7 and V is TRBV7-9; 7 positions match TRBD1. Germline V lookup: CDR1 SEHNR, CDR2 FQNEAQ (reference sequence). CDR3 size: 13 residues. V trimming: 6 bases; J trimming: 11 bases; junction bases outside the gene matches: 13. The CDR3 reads CASSWDSILKEYF. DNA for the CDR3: TGTGCCAGCAGTTGGGACAGTATATTGAAAGAGTACTTC.

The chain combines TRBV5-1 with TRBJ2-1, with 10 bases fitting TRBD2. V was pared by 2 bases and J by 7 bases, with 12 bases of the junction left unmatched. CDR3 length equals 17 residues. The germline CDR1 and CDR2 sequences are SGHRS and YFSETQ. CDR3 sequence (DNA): TGCGCCAGCAGCTTTAATAGCCTAGCGGGAGTTTGGAATGAGCAGTTCTTC. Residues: CASSFNSLAGVWNEQFF.

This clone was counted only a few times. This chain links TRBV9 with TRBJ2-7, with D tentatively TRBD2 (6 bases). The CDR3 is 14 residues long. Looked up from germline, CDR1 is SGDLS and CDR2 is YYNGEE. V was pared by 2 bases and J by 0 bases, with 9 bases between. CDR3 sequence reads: CASSVGGSSYEQYF. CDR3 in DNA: TGTGCCAGCAGCGTGGGGGGAAGCTCCTACGAGCAGTACTTC.

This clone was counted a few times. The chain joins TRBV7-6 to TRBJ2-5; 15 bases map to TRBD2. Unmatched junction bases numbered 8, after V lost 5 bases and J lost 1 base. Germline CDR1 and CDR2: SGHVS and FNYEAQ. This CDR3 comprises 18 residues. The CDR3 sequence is CASSPGTSGGPIQETQYF. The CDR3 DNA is TGTGCCAGCAGCCCGGGGACTAGCGGGGGGCCAATCCAAGAGACCCAGTACTTC.

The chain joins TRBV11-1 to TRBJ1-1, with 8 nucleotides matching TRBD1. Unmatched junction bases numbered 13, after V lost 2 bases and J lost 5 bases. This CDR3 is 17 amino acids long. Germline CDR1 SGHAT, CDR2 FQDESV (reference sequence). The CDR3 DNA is TGTGCCAGCAGCTTATCGAGGGGCAGGGGGCCTAGGACTGAAGCTTTCTTT. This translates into CASSLSRGRGPRTEAFF.

CDR3 sequence: CASSLSRDRSNEQYF. DNA for the CDR3: TGTGCCAGCAGTTTATCACGGGACAGGTCTAACGAGCAGTACTTC. V gene TRBV28 combines with J gene TRBJ2-5; 8 positions match TRBD1. The assigned J gene may be wrong: the sequence end matches TRBJ2-7 better. CDR1 MDHEN and CDR2 SYDVKM come from the germline V gene. The CDR3 has 15 amino acids.